Below, 7 T cell receptor beta chains from the same sample are listed, as sequenced in a study of a mutant IDH1 vaccine in newly diagnosed glioma. The assay was immunoSEQ multiplex PCR, and TCRdb's table has in-frame clones only and misses some. The table records 70,000 to 90,000 clones, 90% to 95% of them present only once. The time point here: week 5, during vaccination. Mutant IDH1 20-mer peptide, at 300 ug, made up each vaccine dose, with topical imiquimod. Their target antigens are unknown. The sequencing here drew on PBMCs, taken from a glioma patient whose treatment included an IDH1 peptide vaccine. Receptors originate from a woman aged 45-59 years with glioma.

V gene TRBV13 combines with J gene TRBJ2-3; D possibly corresponds to TRBD1 (5 bases). CDR3 length: 15 amino acids. Germline V lookup: CDR1 PRHDT, CDR2 FYEKMQ (reference sequence). The V end lost 7 bases, the J end lost 2 bases, and 16 bases lay between the germline ends. This CDR3 is CASKTALPFTDTQYF. The CDR3 DNA is TGTGCCAGCAAGACAGCCTTGCCGTTCACAGATACGCAGTATTTT. Based on the CDR3 plus reference TRBV13 and TRBJ2-3, the full variable domain is AAGVIQSPRHLIKEKRETATLKCYPIPRHDTVYWYQQGPGQDPQFLISFYEKMQSDKGSIPDRFSAQQFSDYHSELNMSSLELGDSALYFCASKTALPFTDTQYFGPGTRLTVL.

This clone was seen only once. This rearrangement joins TRBV5-1 to TRBJ2-2; 10 bases line up with TRBD2. The CDR3 covers 17 residues. V dropped 0 bases and J dropped 7; count of bases not matched to a gene: 9. CDR1 SGHRS and CDR2 YFSETQ come from the germline V gene. Here the CDR3 DNA reads TGCGCCAGCAGCTTGGCCAGCAGCGGGAGGGGAATCGGGGAGCTGTTTTTT. It encodes CASSLASSGRGIGELFF.

The chain recombines TRBV9 with TRBJ1-3; the match to TRBD1 covers 7 bases. Germline CDR1 SGDLS, CDR2 YYNGEE. This CDR3 is built from 15 residues. V shed 3 bases and J 4 bases; nucleotides not matched to a gene: 7. CDR3 amino acids: CASSAATGVGNTIYF. In nucleotides, the CDR3 is TGTGCCAGCAGCGCCGCTACAGGGGTAGGAAACACCATATATTTT.

DNA for the CDR3: TGTGCCAGTACCCCCGGGACCACCGGGGAGCTGTTTTTT. Amino acid sequence: CASTPGTTGELFF. The rearrangement uses TRBV19 and TRBJ2-2, with D possibly called TRBD1 or TRBD2 (5 bases each). Germline CDR1 reads LNHDA; CDR2 reads SQIVND (reference sequence). The CDR3 is 13 amino acids. Trimming cost V 7 bases and J 4 bases, with 10 bases left between them.

The chain has TRBV4-1 and TRBJ1-1; TRBD1 is a possible D gene (6 bases). This CDR3 is built from 18 residues. CDR1 and CDR2 (germline): MGHRA, YSYEKL. V dropped 0 bases and J dropped 1 base, with 18 bases sitting between them. CDR3 DNA sequence: TGCGCCAGCAGCCAAGATACACCGGGGGCATATGGGAACACTGAAGCTTTCTTT. Translation gives CASSQDTPGAYGNTEAFF.

The chain carries TRBV12-5 and TRBJ2-4; 7 bases fit TRBD1. The V segment lost 5 bases and the J segment 0 bases; nucleotides outside the gene matches: 7. The CDR3 runs 16 residues. Germline CDR1 LGHNT, CDR2 FRNRAP. This CDR3 reads CASGLNRGLAKNIQYF. The CDR3 region has the DNA TGTGCTAGTGGTCTCAACAGGGGCTTAGCCAAAAACATTCAGTACTTC.

A single count supports this clone. V is TRBV18 and J is TRBJ2-5, with no clear D. This CDR3 has 13 residues. V gave up 5 bases and J gave up 5 bases, with 12 bases separating them. Germline values: CDR1 KGHSH, CDR2 LQKENI. CDR3 DNA: TGTGCCAGCTCATTATCGCTGGAGGAGACCCAGTACTTC. Protein sequence: CASSLSLEETQYF.